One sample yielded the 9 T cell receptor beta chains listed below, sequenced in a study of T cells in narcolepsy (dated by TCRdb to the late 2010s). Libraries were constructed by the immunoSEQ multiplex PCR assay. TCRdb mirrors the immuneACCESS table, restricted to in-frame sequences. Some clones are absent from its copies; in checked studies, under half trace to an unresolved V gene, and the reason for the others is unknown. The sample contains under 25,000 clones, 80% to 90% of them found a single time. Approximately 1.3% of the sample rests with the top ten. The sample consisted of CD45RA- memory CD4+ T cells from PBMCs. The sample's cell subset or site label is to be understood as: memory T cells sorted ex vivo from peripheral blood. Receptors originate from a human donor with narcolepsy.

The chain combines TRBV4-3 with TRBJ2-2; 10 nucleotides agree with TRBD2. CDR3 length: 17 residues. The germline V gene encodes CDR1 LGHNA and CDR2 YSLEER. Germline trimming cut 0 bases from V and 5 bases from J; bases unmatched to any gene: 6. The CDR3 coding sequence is TGCGCCAGCAGCCAAGACCCAGCGGGAGGGGTGACCGGGGAGCTGTTTTTT. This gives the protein CASSQDPAGGVTGELFF.

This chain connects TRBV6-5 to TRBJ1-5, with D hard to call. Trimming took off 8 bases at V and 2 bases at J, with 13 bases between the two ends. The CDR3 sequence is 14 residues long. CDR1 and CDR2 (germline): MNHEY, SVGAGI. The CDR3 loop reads CASEVRGRNQPQHF. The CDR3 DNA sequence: TGTGCCAGCGAGGTACGGGGTCGCAATCAGCCCCAGCATTTT.

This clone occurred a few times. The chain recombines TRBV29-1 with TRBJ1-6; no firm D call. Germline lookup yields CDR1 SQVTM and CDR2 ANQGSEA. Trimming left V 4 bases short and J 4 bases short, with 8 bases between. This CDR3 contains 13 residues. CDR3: CSVGADYNSPLHF. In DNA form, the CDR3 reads TGCAGCGTTGGCGCGGATTATAATTCACCCCTCCACTTT.

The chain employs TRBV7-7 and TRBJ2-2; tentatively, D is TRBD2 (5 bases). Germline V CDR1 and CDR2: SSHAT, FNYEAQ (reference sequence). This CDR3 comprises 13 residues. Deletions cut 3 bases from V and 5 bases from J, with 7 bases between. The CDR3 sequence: CASSLRETGELFF. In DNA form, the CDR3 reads TGTGCCAGCAGCTTGAGGGAAACCGGGGAGCTGTTTTTT.

The CDR3 DNA reads TGTGCCAGCAGCTCGGAACGGGGTAGCAATCAGCCCCAGCATTTT. Translation: CASSSERGSNQPQHF. The genes are TRBV7-8 and TRBJ1-5; D remains unclear. This CDR3 spans 15 amino acids. Germline loops: CDR1 SGHVS, CDR2 FQNEAQ. V lost 4 bases, J lost 0 bases, and 10 bases lay in between. The full variable domain, its missing parts supplied by reference TRBV7-8 and TRBJ1-5, is GAGVSQSPRYKVAKRGQDVALRCDPISGHVSLFWYQQALGQGPEFLTYFQNEAQLDKSGLPSDRFFAERPEGSVSTLKIQRTQQEDSAVYLCASSSERGSNQPQHFGDGTRLSIL.

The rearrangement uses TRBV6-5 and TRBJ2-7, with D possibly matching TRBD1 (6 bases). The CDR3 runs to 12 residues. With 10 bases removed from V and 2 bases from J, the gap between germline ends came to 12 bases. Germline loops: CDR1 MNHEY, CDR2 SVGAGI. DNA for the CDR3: TGTGCCACCCGAGGGGGTGCCTACGAGCAGTACTTC. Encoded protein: CATRGGAYEQYF.

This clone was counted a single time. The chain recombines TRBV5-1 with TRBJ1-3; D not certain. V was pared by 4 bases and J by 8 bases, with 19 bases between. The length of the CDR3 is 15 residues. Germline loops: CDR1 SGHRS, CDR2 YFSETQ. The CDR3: CASSPSGPQSDTIYF. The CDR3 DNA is TGCGCCAGCAGCCCGTCGGGCCCCCAGAGTGACACCATATATTTT. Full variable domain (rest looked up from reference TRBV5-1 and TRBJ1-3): KAGVTQTPRYLIKTRGQQVTLSCSPISGHRSVSWYQQTPGQGLQFLFEYFSETQRNKGNFPGRFSGRQFSNSRSEMNVSTLELGDSALYLCASSPSGPQSDTIYFGEGSWLTVV.

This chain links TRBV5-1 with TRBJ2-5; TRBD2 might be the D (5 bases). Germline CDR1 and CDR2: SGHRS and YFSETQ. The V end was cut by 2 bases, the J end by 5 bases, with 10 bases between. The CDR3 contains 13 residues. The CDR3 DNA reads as TGCGCCAGCAGCTTACGGGGTTGGGAGACCCAGTACTTC. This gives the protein CASSLRGWETQYF.

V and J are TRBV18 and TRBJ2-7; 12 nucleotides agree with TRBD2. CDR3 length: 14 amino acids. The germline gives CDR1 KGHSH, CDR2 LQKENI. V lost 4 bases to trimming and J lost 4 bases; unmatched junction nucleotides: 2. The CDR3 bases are TGTGCCAGCTCACGGACTAGCGGGACATACGAGCAGTACTTC. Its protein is CASSRTSGTYEQYF.